The T cell receptor (beta chain) described here comes from a study of shared clonotypes between healthy human individuals. The naive CD8 population came from CD45RO-negative cells selected for CCR7, without terminally differentiated effector memory CD45RA+ cells. Data came from immunoSEQ multiplex PCR; TCRdb stores just in-frame clones and leaves some out. The sample consists of some 2,100,000 clones, around 93% of them appearing once. The germline V gene encodes CDR1 SQVTM and CDR2 ANQGSEA. V was pared by 5 bases and J by 4 bases, with 3 bases of the junction left unmatched. There are 13 residues in the CDR3.

Source material: naive CD8+ T cells from PBMCs. The chain uses TRBV29-1 and TRBJ2-3; 10 bases match TRBD1. This sequence originates from a man between 18 and 35 years old in good health. Some clones in this sample may be carry-over from other donors' samples. In DNA, the CDR3 is TGCAGCGTTCGACAGGGGGCTTCAGATACGCAGTATTTT. Its protein product is CSVRQGASDTQYF.